This is a list of T cell receptor beta chains from one sample in a study of CD8 T cells in ankylosing spondylitis. Each CDR3 protein gets one entry after TCRdb re-called the 5' RACE reads with MiXCR. This sample yields around 490,000 distinct CDR3 sequences, of which approximately 5% are seen a single time; 3% to 4% belongs to the top ten. Sequencing was performed on blood, either unsorted or a sorted T cell fraction (not recorded which). The source of these receptors is a male donor with ankylosing spondylitis. The CDR3 runs from the conserved cysteine through the conserved F or W. A D gene is named only where the DNA matches it firmly. The listing skips clone size in some rows; elsewhere it reads once, few, many or a size class.

abundance: .
v_gene: TRBV7-6
d_gene: .
j_gene: TRBJ2-5
CDR3nt: TGTGCCAGCAGCTCGTACGGGACGCTGCAAGAGACCCAGTACTTC
CDR3aa: CASSSYGTLQETQYF

abundance: many
v_gene: TRBV7-9
d_gene: .
j_gene: TRBJ1-2
CDR3nt: TGTGCCAGCAGCTTAACCGAGCTTGGCTACACCTTC
CDR3aa: CASSLTELGYTF

abundance: many
v_gene: TRBV5-5
d_gene: TRBD1
j_gene: TRBJ2-1
CDR3nt: TGTGCCAGCAGCTTAACAGGGGGCAACTACAATGAGCAGTTCTTC
CDR3aa: CASSLTGGNYNEQFF

abundance: .
v_gene: TRBV10-3
d_gene: TRBD1
j_gene: TRBJ2-7
CDR3nt: TGTGCCATCAGTGGGTATATTCGAGAGACAGGGGGCCACTACGAGCAGTACTTC
CDR3aa: CAISGYIRETGGHYEQYF

abundance: few
v_gene: TRBV5-6
d_gene: .
j_gene: TRBJ2-5
CDR3nt: TGTGCCAGCAGTGCATCGGACCGCAGAGAGACCCAGTACTTC
CDR3aa: CASSASDRRETQYF

abundance: few
v_gene: TRBV10-3
d_gene: TRBD2
j_gene: TRBJ2-3
CDR3nt: TGTGCCATCAGGGGACTAGCGGGAGTGACAGATACGCAGTATTTT
CDR3aa: CAIRGLAGVTDTQYF

abundance: many
v_gene: TRBV5-1
d_gene: .
j_gene: TRBJ2-1
CDR3nt: TGCGCCAGCAACGACAAAAGCTCCTACAATGAGCAGTTCTTC
CDR3aa: CASNDKSSYNEQFF

abundance: many
v_gene: TRBV21-1
d_gene: .
j_gene: TRBJ2-7
CDR3nt: TGTGCCAGCAGCAAAGCCTTAAGACTCTCCTACGAGCAGTACTTC
CDR3aa: CASSKALRLSYEQYF

abundance: many
v_gene: TRBV7-9
d_gene: .
j_gene: TRBJ1-1
CDR3nt: TGTGCCAGCTCTCAAGCGGGGAGTTGGGAAGAAGCTTTCTTT
CDR3aa: CASSQAGSWEEAFF

abundance: many
v_gene: TRBV20-1
d_gene: .
j_gene: TRBJ1-2
CDR3nt: TGCAGTGCTAGAGAGAGACAGGTCAACTATGGCTACACCTTC
CDR3aa: CSARERQVNYGYTF

abundance: many
v_gene: TRBV20-1
d_gene: TRBD2
j_gene: TRBJ2-3
CDR3nt: TGCAGTGCCTGGACTAGCACCACAGATACGCAGTATTTT
CDR3aa: CSAWTSTTDTQYF

abundance: many
v_gene: TRBV7-9
d_gene: TRBD1
j_gene: TRBJ2-5
CDR3nt: TGTGCCAGCAGCCAAATGGACAGGGACCAAGAGACCCAGTACTTC
CDR3aa: CASSQMDRDQETQYF

abundance: .
v_gene: TRBV20-1
d_gene: .
j_gene: TRBJ2-7
CDR3nt: TGCAGTGCCCCGCGTCTCCGTCCCTACGAGCAGTACTTC
CDR3aa: CSAPRLRPYEQYF

abundance: .
v_gene: TRBV5-1
d_gene: .
j_gene: TRBJ2-7
CDR3nt: TGCGCCAGCAGCCCCGGACCCGGCGGCGAGCAGTACTTC
CDR3aa: CASSPGPGGEQYF

abundance: many
v_gene: TRBV5-1
d_gene: TRBD1
j_gene: TRBJ2-3
CDR3nt: TGCGCCAGCAGCTTACCGACAGGGGGCCCAGATACGCAGTATTTT
CDR3aa: CASSLPTGGPDTQYF

abundance: few
v_gene: TRBV7-2
d_gene: .
j_gene: TRBJ2-5
CDR3nt: TGTGCCAGCAGCTTAGCCCCGCGTGAGACCCAGTACTTC
CDR3aa: CASSLAPRETQYF

abundance: many
v_gene: TRBV15
d_gene: TRBD2
j_gene: TRBJ2-3
CDR3nt: TGTGCCACCAGCAGAGGACCGGGACTAGGGGTTAGAGATACGCAGTATTTT
CDR3aa: CATSRGPGLGVRDTQYF

abundance: .
v_gene: TRBV6-2/TRBV6-3
d_gene: TRBD1
j_gene: TRBJ2-1
CDR3nt: TGTGCCAGCAGTTACTCTACCGACAGGGGGGGACACAATGAGCAGTTCTTC
CDR3aa: CASSYSTDRGGHNEQFF

abundance: many
v_gene: TRBV6-2/TRBV6-3
d_gene: TRBD1
j_gene: TRBJ1-5
CDR3nt: TGTGCCAGCAGCCGGACAGGGGGCCGTCAGCCCCAGCATTTT
CDR3aa: CASSRTGGRQPQHF

abundance: many
v_gene: TRBV29-1
d_gene: .
j_gene: TRBJ2-7
CDR3nt: TGCAGCGGGGGGGTATCCTACGAGCAGTACTTC
CDR3aa: CSGGVSYEQYF

abundance: many
v_gene: TRBV20-1
d_gene: .
j_gene: TRBJ1-6
CDR3nt: TGCAGTGCTAGAGTTGGCCTGGGCTCACCCCTCCACTTT
CDR3aa: CSARVGLGSPLHF

abundance: many
v_gene: TRBV7-6
d_gene: .
j_gene: TRBJ1-1
CDR3nt: TGTGCCAGCAGCTTAACCCAAATGAACACTGAAGCTTTCTTT
CDR3aa: CASSLTQMNTEAFF

abundance: many
v_gene: TRBV15
d_gene: TRBD1
j_gene: TRBJ2-2
CDR3nt: TGTGCCACCAGCGGGACAGTGGCCGGGGAGCTGTTTTTT
CDR3aa: CATSGTVAGELFF

abundance: .
v_gene: TRBV12-3/TRBV12-4
d_gene: TRBD1
j_gene: TRBJ1-5
CDR3nt: TGTGCCAGCAGTTTAGGGGGACAGGGGCTCAGGCAGCCCCAGCATTTT
CDR3aa: CASSLGGQGLRQPQHF

abundance: many
v_gene: TRBV12-3/TRBV12-4
d_gene: TRBD1
j_gene: TRBJ1-5
CDR3nt: TGTGCCAGCAGTTTAAGTTTGGGACAGGGATTGACTCAGCCCCAGCATTTT
CDR3aa: CASSLSLGQGLTQPQHF

abundance: many
v_gene: TRBV5-1
d_gene: .
j_gene: TRBJ2-7
CDR3nt: TGCGCCAGCAGCCCGACCGTGGTTCGCGAGCAGTACTTC
CDR3aa: CASSPTVVREQYF

abundance: few
v_gene: TRBV20-1
d_gene: TRBD2
j_gene: TRBJ2-1
CDR3nt: TGCAGTGCTTCGAAACTAGCGGGAGACTACAATGAGCAGTTCTTC
CDR3aa: CSASKLAGDYNEQFF

abundance: many
v_gene: TRBV29-1
d_gene: .
j_gene: TRBJ2-3
CDR3nt: TGCAGCCCCTTGCGGGCGGGGAGCACAGATACGCAGTATTTT
CDR3aa: CSPLRAGSTDTQYF

abundance: many
v_gene: TRBV27
d_gene: TRBD1
j_gene: TRBJ2-7
CDR3nt: TGTGCCAGCAGACCCCAGGGGGCCTACGAGCAGTACTTC
CDR3aa: CASRPQGAYEQYF

abundance: many
v_gene: TRBV20-1
d_gene: .
j_gene: TRBJ1-5
CDR3nt: TGCAGTGCTAGAGCAGGGGCAGAGCCCCAGCATTTT
CDR3aa: CSARAGAEPQHF

abundance: many
v_gene: TRBV7-2
d_gene: .
j_gene: TRBJ2-1
CDR3nt: TGTGCCAGCAGCCTAGCGTTCTCTCCGAAGGGATCCTACAATGAGCAGTTCTTC
CDR3aa: CASSLAFSPKGSYNEQFF

abundance: many
v_gene: TRBV6-1
d_gene: TRBD2
j_gene: TRBJ2-1
CDR3nt: TGTGCCAGCAGCCACCTCGGGACTAGCGGGAGTAGTGAGCAGTTCTTC
CDR3aa: CASSHLGTSGSSEQFF

abundance: few
v_gene: TRBV15
d_gene: .
j_gene: TRBJ2-5
CDR3nt: TGTGCCACCAGCCCTGACAGGAGGAAAGAGACCCAGTACTTC
CDR3aa: CATSPDRRKETQYF

abundance: many
v_gene: TRBV28
d_gene: .
j_gene: TRBJ1-2
CDR3nt: TGTGCCAGCAGTTCAGCGCTCGGGGACTTTGGCTACACCTTC
CDR3aa: CASSSALGDFGYTF

abundance: many
v_gene: TRBV4-3
d_gene: .
j_gene: TRBJ1-1
CDR3nt: TGCGCCAGCAGCGTTAACCCGAGGACTGAAGCTTTCTTT
CDR3aa: CASSVNPRTEAFF

abundance: many
v_gene: TRBV20-1
d_gene: .
j_gene: TRBJ2-3
CDR3nt: TGCAGTGCTAAGAGGACTGACACAGATACGCAGTATTTT
CDR3aa: CSAKRTDTDTQYF

abundance: many
v_gene: TRBV20-1
d_gene: .
j_gene: TRBJ2-7
CDR3nt: TGCAGTGCTAGTAAGGTAACCGAGCAGTACTTC
CDR3aa: CSASKVTEQYF

abundance: few
v_gene: TRBV2
d_gene: .
j_gene: TRBJ2-5
CDR3nt: TGTGCCAGCAGCCCCGGTAGGGAGAGGGTCCAAGAGACCCAGTACTTC
CDR3aa: CASSPGRERVQETQYF

abundance: many
v_gene: TRBV5-1
d_gene: TRBD2
j_gene: TRBJ2-3
CDR3nt: TGCGCCAGCAGCTTGACTAGCGGGGACCGGGGAGATACGCAGTATTTT
CDR3aa: CASSLTSGDRGDTQYF

abundance: many
v_gene: TRBV20-1
d_gene: TRBD1
j_gene: TRBJ2-7
CDR3nt: TGCAGTGCTAAGGCCGGGACAGGGGCTACCTACGAGCAGTACTTC
CDR3aa: CSAKAGTGATYEQYF

abundance: .
v_gene: TRBV11-2
d_gene: .
j_gene: TRBJ2-6
CDR3nt: TGTGCCAGCAGCTCACCAAGGCCTGGGGCCAACGTCCTGACTTTC
CDR3aa: CASSSPRPGANVLTF

abundance: .
v_gene: TRBV12-3/TRBV12-4
d_gene: .
j_gene: TRBJ2-1
CDR3nt: TGTGCCAGCAGTTTAATGAGGAGCACCAACAATGAGCAGTTCTTC
CDR3aa: CASSLMRSTNNEQFF

abundance: .
v_gene: TRBV6-2/TRBV6-3
d_gene: TRBD2
j_gene: TRBJ2-1
CDR3nt: TGTGCCAGCAGCCTGACTAGCCCCTCCTACAATGAGCAGTTCTTC
CDR3aa: CASSLTSPSYNEQFF

abundance: many
v_gene: TRBV20-1
d_gene: .
j_gene: TRBJ2-7
CDR3nt: TGCAGTGCTAGTGGAACGGCGGGCTATACCTACGAGCAGTACTTC
CDR3aa: CSASGTAGYTYEQYF

abundance: few
v_gene: TRBV4-2
d_gene: TRBD1
j_gene: TRBJ1-4
CDR3nt: TGTGCCAGCAGCGCGATCTTTCGGGATTCAGGGGGGTGGAATGAAAAACTGTTTTTT
CDR3aa: CASSAIFRDSGGWNEKLFF

abundance: .
v_gene: TRBV11-3
d_gene: TRBD2
j_gene: TRBJ2-3
CDR3nt: TGTGCCAGCAGCCGGGGGGAGGATTTCACAGATACGCAGTATTTT
CDR3aa: CASSRGEDFTDTQYF

abundance: .
v_gene: TRBV7-2
d_gene: TRBD2
j_gene: TRBJ2-3
CDR3nt: TGTGCCAGCAGCTTAGGGCTAGCGGGAGGGCCGGTCGGCACAGATACGCAGTATTTT
CDR3aa: CASSLGLAGGPVGTDTQYF

abundance: .
v_gene: TRBV11-3
d_gene: TRBD2
j_gene: TRBJ2-1
CDR3nt: TGTGCCAGCAGCTCCTCCGGGACTAGTACTGAGCAGTTCTTC
CDR3aa: CASSSSGTSTEQFF

abundance: many
v_gene: TRBV24-1
d_gene: TRBD2
j_gene: TRBJ2-5
CDR3nt: TGTGCCACCAGTGATCTAGGGACTAGCGTTAGCATGGGGCAAGAGACCCAGTACTTC
CDR3aa: CATSDLGTSVSMGQETQYF